This T cell receptor (beta chain) was sequenced during a study of siplizumab effects on memory and regulatory T cells (dated by TCRdb to between 2018 and 2020). For the wider study: The study looked at the effect of siplizumab, an anti-CD2 antibody, on alloreactive T-cell subsets in allogeneic mixed lymphocyte reactions made from human PBMCs. Beyond this particular receptor, the publication reports: Because sequences below about 10^-5 frequency were poorly captured, only a minor fraction of alloreactive clones could be mapped to unstimulated subsets. Of the alloreactive CD4+ clones that could be mapped, the Treg-derived share averaged about 67% with siplizumab compared with under 30% in control reactions. Unstimulated naive T cells appeared to be more diverse than memory T cells, and naive cells seemed to make a substantial contribution to the alloresponse. Siplizumab significantly lowered the cumulative frequency of alloreactive sequences that could be traced to unstimulated CD4+ memory T cells. For roughly 75-96% of proliferating CD4+ or CD8+ clones, no naive or memory phenotype could be assigned. No functional confirmation was obtained for the suppressive function of proliferating Tregs from siplizumab cultures.

TCRbeta CDR3 sequencing was performed on sorted unstimulated T cells and on proliferating T cells recovered from mixed lymphocyte reactions. Fresh whole blood from roughly ten HLA-typed healthy donors was used to isolate PBMCs. To map where alloreactive clones came from, unstimulated CD4+ non-regulatory T cells were FACS-sorted. The library was produced with the immunoSEQ multiplex PCR assay. Approximately 10^5 TCR templates per sample were assayed by the deep sequencing platform. Genomic DNA extracted from sorted T cells was the material used for TCRbeta CDR3 sequencing. The original pipeline was this. The R programming language was used for clonal analysis of the TCRbeta CDR3 data. Comparing unstimulated samples against CFSE-low samples taken after the reaction was how alloreactive CD4+ and CD8+ clones were defined. By matching sequences to the repertoires of sorted unstimulated Treg and non-Treg cells, each alloreactive CD4+ clone was assigned a regulatory or non-regulatory origin. TCRdb retrieved this table from immuneACCESS and kept in-frame rearrangements only. Not all clones are present; in checked studies, unresolved V genes account for under half, and no reason is known for the remainder. The V and J calls and clone size come from that table; D and trimming were worked out from the DNA. The sample profile shows about 120,000 clones; 85% to 95% of them were found once. The ten largest make up over 0.15% of the sample.

On this clone itself: Its antigen is currently not known. No base quality information exists; no much larger clone differs at one position.

For this chain, trimming is 1 base at the V end and 0 bases at the J end, and the number of junction bases without a gene match is 2. From the germline V gene (reference sequence), CDR1 is LNHNV and CDR2 is YYDKDF. Including the terminal cysteine and phenylalanine, the CDR3 comprises 16 residues. Of the read, only the CDR3 DNA is kept; its 48 bases are in frame from base 1. Sequencing was done on a sample of non-Treg CD4+ T cells sorted from blood. The cell subset or site tag for this specimen amounts to: FACS-sorted unstimulated CD4+ non-regulatory T cells. The sequence was obtained from a human donor in good health. The chain couples TRBV15 to TRBJ2-1; 8 bases in the middle match TRBD2. The CDR3 protein sequence reads: CATSRVAGGSYNEQFF. The bases read TGTGCCACCAGCAGAGTGGCGGGGGGCTCCTACAATGAGCAGTTCTTC.